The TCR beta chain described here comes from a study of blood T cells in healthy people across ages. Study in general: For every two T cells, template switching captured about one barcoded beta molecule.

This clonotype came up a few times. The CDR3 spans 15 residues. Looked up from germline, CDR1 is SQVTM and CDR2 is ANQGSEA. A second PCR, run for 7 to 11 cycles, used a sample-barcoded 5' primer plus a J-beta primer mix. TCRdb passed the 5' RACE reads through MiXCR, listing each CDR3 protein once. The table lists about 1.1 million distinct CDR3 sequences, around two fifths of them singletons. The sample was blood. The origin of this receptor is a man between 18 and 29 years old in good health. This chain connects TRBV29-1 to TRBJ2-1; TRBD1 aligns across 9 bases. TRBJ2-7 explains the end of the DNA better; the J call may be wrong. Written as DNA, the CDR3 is TGCAGCGTTCATAGGGGGGACAGGGACTACAATGAGCAGTACTTC. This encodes CSVHRGDRDYNEQYF.